This TCR beta chain derives from a study of T-cell reconstitution after alpha-beta-depleted transplantation in children. Notes on the study in general: A year had passed since transplant, and T-cell counts and diversity by then came mostly from newly produced T cells.

This clonotype was observed a few times. The antigen is undetermined. The library targeted TCRbeta and was prepared with unique molecular identifiers. TCRdb fed the PCR reads into MiXCR, producing one record per CDR3 protein. The repertoire holds over 400,000 distinct CDR3 sequences, around two fifths seen once, with 25% to 30% in the top ten. The clonotype comes from a girl under 10 years old with aplastic anemia, due to receive a stem cell transplant. The sample was PBMCs, taken before TCRalphabeta/CD19-depleted stem cell transplant.

The CDR3 nucleotides are TGCAGTGCTAGAGGGAACACAGGGAGTCGGACAGATACGCAGTATTTT. Translated: CSARGNTGSRTDTQYF. The chain uses TRBV20-1 and TRBJ2-3; a possible D gene is TRBD1 (6 bases). The CDR3 length is 16 residues. Germline V lookup: CDR1 DFQATT, CDR2 SNEGSKA (reference sequence). The V end lost 1 base, the J end lost 3 bases, and 17 bases lay between the germline ends.